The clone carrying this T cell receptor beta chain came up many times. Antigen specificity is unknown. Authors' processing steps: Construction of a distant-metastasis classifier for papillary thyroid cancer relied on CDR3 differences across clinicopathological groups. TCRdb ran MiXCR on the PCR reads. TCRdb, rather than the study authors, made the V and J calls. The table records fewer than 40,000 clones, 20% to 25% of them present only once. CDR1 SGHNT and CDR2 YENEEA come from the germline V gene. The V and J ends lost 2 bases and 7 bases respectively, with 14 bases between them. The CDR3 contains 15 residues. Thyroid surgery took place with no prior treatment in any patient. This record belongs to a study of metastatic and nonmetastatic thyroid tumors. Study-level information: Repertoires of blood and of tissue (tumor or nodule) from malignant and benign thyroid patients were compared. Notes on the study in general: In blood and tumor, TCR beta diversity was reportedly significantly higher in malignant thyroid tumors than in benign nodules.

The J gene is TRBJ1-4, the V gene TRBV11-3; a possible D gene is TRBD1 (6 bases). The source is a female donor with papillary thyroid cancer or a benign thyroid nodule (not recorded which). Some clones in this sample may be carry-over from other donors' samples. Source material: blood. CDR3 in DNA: TGTGCCAGCAGCTTATCAGGGGCGCGGGGTGAAAAACTGTTTTTT. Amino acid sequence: CASSLSGARGEKLFF.